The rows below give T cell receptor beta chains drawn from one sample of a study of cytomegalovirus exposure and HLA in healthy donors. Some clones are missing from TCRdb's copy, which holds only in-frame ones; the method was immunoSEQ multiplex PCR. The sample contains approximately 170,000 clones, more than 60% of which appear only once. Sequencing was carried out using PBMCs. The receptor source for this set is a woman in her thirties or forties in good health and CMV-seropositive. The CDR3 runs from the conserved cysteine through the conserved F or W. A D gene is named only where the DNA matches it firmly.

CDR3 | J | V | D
CATSRARQGMEAFF | TRBJ1-1 | TRBV15 | TRBD1
CASSYSRVNTEAFF | TRBJ1-1 | TRBV6-5 | NA
CASSHNRVTNEKLFF | TRBJ1-4 | TRBV14 | NA
CASSQTSGTSTGELFF | TRBJ2-2 | TRBV5-1 | TRBD2
CASSSGLAGGQETQYF | TRBJ2-5 | TRBV7-7 | TRBD2
CASDSGGKLFF | TRBJ1-4 | TRBV19 | NA
CASSGTGGSYGYTF | TRBJ1-2 | TRBV5-1 | NA
CASSIGNQPQHF | TRBJ1-5 | TRBV19 | NA
CASSESGAPNRAEAFF | TRBJ1-1 | TRBV25-1 | NA
CASVQGQRPGNTIYF | TRBJ1-3 | TRBV18 | NA
CASSLDHTDTQYF | TRBJ2-3 | TRBV5-4 | NA
CASSAGLASNTGELFF | TRBJ2-2 | TRBV6-1 | TRBD2
CASNPKTGSSGNTIYF | TRBJ1-3 | TRBV7-2 | NA
CASSPGQGSREQYF | TRBJ2-7 | TRBV19 | TRBD1
CASSFLPLSDRNTGELFF | TRBJ2-2 | TRBV28 | NA
CASSYSSTGDTEAFF | TRBJ1-1 | TRBV6-5 | TRBD1
CASSYDATGLDTQYF | TRBJ2-3 | TRBV5-1 | TRBD1
CASSLGQGPTYGYTF | TRBJ1-2 | TRBV7-8 | TRBD1
CASVLGGKTEAFF | TRBJ1-1 | TRBV6-6 | TRBD1
CASSYSRRDEAFF | TRBJ1-1 | TRBV6-5 | NA
CASSPDSSYEQYF | TRBJ2-7 | TRBV11-3 | NA
CASRATAVNEKLFF | TRBJ1-4 | TRBV2 | NA
CASRGGNQPQHF | TRBJ1-5 | TRBV27 | NA
CASSEGVLGASPGELFF | TRBJ2-2 | TRBV5-1 | NA
CASLRGGSNQPQHF | TRBJ1-5 | TRBV6-6 | NA
CASSFGDRAYEQYF | TRBJ2-7 | TRBV11-2 | TRBD1
CASSLSPGGLNTEAFF | TRBJ1-1 | TRBV7-3 | NA
CASSEAAGYEQYF | TRBJ2-7 | TRBV6-1 | NA
CAWSANHRDLYTF | TRBJ1-2 | TRBV30 | NA
CASSQGRTRTEQFF | TRBJ2-1 | TRBV4-2 | TRBD2
CASSVVSGSHNEQFF | TRBJ2-1 | TRBV9 | NA
CASSPSRGQVGYTF | TRBJ1-2 | TRBV7-2 | NA
CASSSVGGADTEAFF | TRBJ1-1 | TRBV7-3 | NA
CASSGPTGGSYNSPLHF | TRBJ1-6 | TRBV9 | TRBD1
CAWMGQSNSPLHF | TRBJ1-6 | TRBV30 | TRBD1
CASSSGGPKNIQYF | TRBJ2-4 | TRBV5-1 | NA
CASSLARDSPLHF | TRBJ1-6 | TRBV7-8 | NA
CASSGGTGELFF | TRBJ2-2 | TRBV6-5 | NA
CASSPAGLANYGYTF | TRBJ1-2 | TRBV2 | NA
CAIQMGGTTEAFF | TRBJ1-1 | TRBV10-3 | NA
CASSLGRMYQETQYF | TRBJ2-5 | TRBV5-6 | NA
CASSESVGQGRHGYTF | TRBJ1-2 | TRBV2 | TRBD1
CASSSLTDTQYF | TRBJ2-3 | TRBV5-5 | NA
CASSLPGGYEQYF | TRBJ2-7 | TRBV5-6 | NA
CASSEKGTAGSEAFF | TRBJ1-1 | TRBV27 | TRBD1